This TCR beta chain derives from a study of blood T cell repertoires in COVID-19. In the original analysis: Nucleated cell number was recorded as an estimate derived from reference gene primer amplification. TCRdb's table, derived via immunoSEQ multiplex PCR, lists solely in-frame clones and lacks some. Clone size and V and J calls were adopted from that table, with D and trimming inferred from the DNA. This sample has fewer than 350,000 clones, with around 88% found just once. CDR1 and CDR2 (germline): SEHNR, FQNEAQ (reference sequence). This CDR3 is 15 amino acids long. V trimming: 2 bases; J trimming: 6 bases; junction bases outside the gene matches: 7.

The sequence was collected from a man in his forties with acute or convalescent COVID-19. Sequenced: peripheral blood. This rearrangement joins TRBV7-9 to TRBJ1-2, with 9 bases that match TRBD1. CDR3 DNA: TGTGCCAGCAGCTTACCCGACAGGGGGTTTAATGGCTACACCTTC. Protein sequence: CASSLPDRGFNGYTF.